The clone carrying this T cell receptor (beta chain) was observed a single time. This entry belongs to a study of blood T cell repertoires in COVID-19. For the study at large: COVID-19 samples collected from the United States, Italy and Spain covered acute and convalescent phases.

Clones were read by immunoSEQ multiplex PCR, and TCRdb kept only the in-frame ones, dropping some. This sample yields about 430,000 clones, of which about 88% are seen a single time; 1.4% belongs to the top ten. Germline V lookup: CDR1 MNHEY, CDR2 SMNVEV (reference sequence). V shed 6 bases and J shed 4 bases, with 12 bases lying between them. The CDR3 sequence is 13 residues long. Participants were aged about 18 to 90 years from about two dozen US areas. The receptor comes from a woman in her late teens or twenties who had been exposed to COVID-19. The sequenced sample was PBMCs or T cells enriched from blood (not recorded which). This sequence joins TRBV27 and TRBJ1-2; D uncertain. In DNA form, the CDR3 reads TGTGCCAGCAGCCTAGACGGAATCTATGGCTACACCTTC. Protein: CASSLDGIYGYTF.